The next 20 T cell receptor beta chains were all read from a single sample in a study of Graves' ophthalmopathy and Graves' hyperthyroidism. RNA transcripts yielded amplified TCR beta CDR3 regions. A first-round RT-PCR used HTBI primers, followed by a second-round multiplex PCR. Each CDR3 protein is one row after TCRdb ran MiXCR on the multiplex PCR reads. This sample yields 500,000 to 800,000 distinct CDR3 sequences, of which over 40% are seen a single time; 3.3% belongs to the top ten. The sequenced material came from peripheral blood. The receptors were sampled from an adult man with Graves' ophthalmopathy.

This clonotype was seen only a few times. The V and J genes are TRBV4-1 and TRBJ1-1; 10 positions agree with TRBD1. CDR1 is MGHRA, CDR2 YSYEKL, per germline. The CDR3 is 15 residues long. V lost 0 bases and J lost 5; bases outside the gene matches: 3. As DNA, the CDR3 is TGCGCCAGCAGCCAAGACGCGGGACAGGGGACTGAAGCTTTCTTT. This sequence encodes CASSQDAGQGTEAFF.

This chain uses TRBV7-6 with TRBJ2-5; possible D gene TRBD2, 6 bases. Germline CDR1 SGHVS, CDR2 FNYEAQ. Trimming took off 0 bases at V and 4 bases at J, with 18 bases between the two ends. This CDR3 comprises 17 residues. CDR3 residues: CASSLAGKEEGAETQYF. CDR3 sequence (DNA): TGTGCCAGCAGCTTAGCGGGAAAGGAGGAGGGAGCAGAGACCCAGTACTTC. The complete variable domain, with remaining parts taken from reference TRBV7-6 and TRBJ2-5, reads GAGVSQSPRYKVTKRGQDVALRCDPISGHVSLYWYRQALGQGPEFLTYFNYEAQQDKSGLPNDRFSAERPEGSISTLTIQRTEQRDSAMYRCASSLAGKEEGAETQYFGPGTRLLVL.

This sequence joins TRBV4-1 and TRBJ2-3; possibly TRBD1 for D (5 bases). V was cut by 0 bases and J by 4 bases, with 11 bases left in between. This CDR3 comprises 15 residues. CDR1 is MGHRA, CDR2 YSYEKL, per germline. CDR3 sequence reads: CASSQEGDRADTQYF. DNA for the CDR3: TGCGCCAGCAGCCAAGAAGGGGATAGGGCAGATACGCAGTATTTT.

V and J are TRBV6-6 and TRBJ1-2; 10 bases line up with TRBD1. CDR3 length equals 17 residues. V dropped 8 bases and J dropped 2; count of bases not matched to a gene: 14. CDR1 is MNHNY, CDR2 SVGAGI, per germline (reference sequence). CDR3 sequence (DNA): TGTGCCAGCGTTCGACCGGGACAGGGGCTTGCCAACTATGGCTACACCTTC. Translation gives CASVRPGQGLANYGYTF.

The chain uses TRBV2 and TRBJ1-2; TRBD1 matches 9 bases. Trimming took 1 base from V and 4 from J; bases not matched to a gene: 7. Germline CDR1 and CDR2: SNHLY and FYNNEI. The CDR3 is 16 amino acids. CDR3 sequence (DNA): TGTGCCAGCAGTGAAGGGTCGACAGGGGGATTCTATGGCTACACCTTC. This sequence encodes CASSEGSTGGFYGYTF.

This clonotype was counted at least ten times. The chain has TRBV4-1 and TRBJ2-5; possibly TRBD2 for D (6 bases). V lost 1 base, J lost 0 bases, and 9 bases lay in between. CDR1 and CDR2 (germline): MGHRA, YSYEKL. This CDR3 is built from 15 residues. The CDR3 DNA is TGCGCCAGCAGCCAAGGAGCGGGCAACCAAGAGACCCAGTACTTC. Residues: CASSQGAGNQETQYF.

This clonotype was counted many times. This chain joins TRBV12-3 or TRBV12-4 and TRBJ1-2, with 7 nucleotides matching TRBD1. This CDR3 contains 13 residues. V trimming: 3 bases; J trimming: 6 bases; junction bases outside the gene matches: 4. The CDR3 sequence: CASSLTGRDGYTF. The CDR3 DNA reads TGTGCCAGCAGTTTGACAGGGCGAGATGGCTACACCTTC.

The sample holds many counts of this clonotype. The rearrangement joins TRBV19 to TRBJ2-5; no definite D call. The V gene lost 6 bases and the J gene lost 4 bases, with 21 bases spanning the gap. The CDR3 covers 16 residues. Germline V gene lookup returns CDR1 LNHDA and CDR2 SQIVND (reference sequence). DNA of the CDR3: TGTGCCAGTAGCATGGCGGCCCCTATGGTGGCAGAGACCCAGTACTTC. Protein product: CASSMAAPMVAETQYF.

This clonotype came up a few times. The V call is TRBV7-2, the J call TRBJ1-5, with TRBD1 identical over 7 bases. The CDR3 contains 16 residues. V lost 5 bases and J lost 5; bases outside the gene matches: 12. The germline V gene has CDR1 SGHTA and CDR2 FQGNSA. The CDR3, as DNA: TGTGCCAGCAGCCCGGCAGGGGACAGTATCGATCAGCCCCAGCATTTT. Protein sequence: CASSPAGDSIDQPQHF.

The chain uses TRBV19 and TRBJ1-1; D remains ambiguous. The ends were cut back, 6 bases at V and 5 bases at J, with 16 bases in the middle. This CDR3 region has 14 residues. CDR1 is LNHDA, CDR2 SQIVND, per germline (reference sequence). This chain's CDR3 is CASSSQVTGTEAFF. Here the CDR3 DNA reads TGTGCCAGTAGCAGCCAGGTAACCGGGACTGAAGCTTTCTTT.

Comments on this clonotype: Mismatch with germline at one junction end may stem from a read error. The chain combines TRBV7-2 with TRBJ1-6; weak D call: TRBD1 (6 bases). CDR3 length: 14 residues. Germline assignment: CDR1 SGHTA and CDR2 FQGNSA. CDR3 region: CASSLPGVNSPLHF. CDR3 bases: TGTGCCAGCAGCTTACCAGGGGTTAATTCACCCCTCCATTTT. Supplemented by reference TRBV7-2 and TRBJ1-6, the full variable domain reads GAGVSQSPSNKVTEKGKDVELRCDPISGHTALYWYRQSLGQGLEFLIYFQGNSAPDKSGLPSDRFSAERTGGSVSTLTIQRTQQEDSAVYLCASSLPGVNSPLHFGNGTRLTVT.

The chain joins TRBV5-5 to TRBJ1-1; D gene uncertain. Germline CDR1 is SGHKS and CDR2 is YYEKEE (reference sequence). Trimming pared 4 bases from V and 3 bases from J, leaving 16 bases between. CDR3 size: 15 residues. The CDR3 DNA is TGTGCCAGCAGCCCCCTTACCCGGGGATACACTGAAGCTTTCTTT. It is translated as CASSPLTRGYTEAFF.

This clonotype came up a few times. The J gene is TRBJ2-7, the V gene TRBV4-1; TRBD2 aligns across 7 bases. Germline CDR1 is MGHRA and CDR2 is YSYEKL. The CDR3 sequence is 14 residues long. V lost 4 bases to trimming and J lost 5 bases; unmatched junction nucleotides: 8. Here the CDR3 DNA reads TGCGCCAGCAGCCTCCGACTAGCCAGTGACGAGCAGTACTTC. Its protein is CASSLRLASDEQYF.

This clonotype occurred many times. The chain employs TRBV5-1 and TRBJ2-7; D gene uncertain. The V end lost 4 bases, the J end lost 3 bases, and 8 bases lay between the germline ends. In germline, CDR1 is SGHRS, CDR2 YFSETQ. The CDR3 totals 12 residues. In DNA form, the CDR3 reads TGCGCCAGCAGCGGTACTAACTACGAGCAGTACTTC. Amino acid sequence: CASSGTNYEQYF.

This clonotype was counted at least ten times. The chain has TRBV15 and TRBJ2-6; the match to TRBD1 covers 7 bases. V gave up 1 base and J gave up 2 bases; unmatched junction bases: 11. Germline loops: CDR1 LNHNV, CDR2 YYDKDF (reference sequence). The CDR3 has 19 residues. CDR3 loop: CATSRVTLDRAAGANVLTF. The CDR3 nucleotides read TGTGCCACCAGCAGAGTGACGTTAGACAGGGCGGCTGGGGCCAACGTCCTGACTTTC.

This clonotype occurred many times. This chain connects TRBV10-3 to TRBJ2-5, with a possible D match to TRBD1 (6 bases). Trimming stripped 2 bases from V and 1 base from J, with 20 bases between. The CDR3 totals 18 residues. The germline gives CDR1 ENHRY, CDR2 SYGVKD. This CDR3 is CAISEDRIRGIPQETQYF. The CDR3 coding sequence is TGTGCCATCAGTGAGGACCGGATAAGGGGGATCCCCCAAGAGACCCAGTACTTC.

J is TRBJ2-5 and V is TRBV10-3, with D tentatively TRBD2 (6 bases). The DNA end favors TRBJ2-1, so the J call may be wrong. CDR3 length equals 15 residues. Germline V gene sequence: CDR1 ENHRY, CDR2 SYGVKD. DNA of the CDR3: TGTGCCATCAGTTTAGCGGTTAGCTCCTACAATGAGCAGTTCTTC. The encoded protein is CAISLAVSSYNEQFF.

The table lists this clonotype with many counts. The chain employs TRBV15 and TRBJ2-5; 14 bases are a match to TRBD2. CDR1 LNHNV and CDR2 YYDKDF come from the germline V gene (reference sequence). The CDR3 sequence is 15 residues long. With V trimmed by 3 bases and J by 3 bases, 0 bases remained unmatched. The CDR3 DNA follows: TGTGCCACCAGCAGGGGACTAGCGGGGGAAGAGACCCAGTACTTC. Amino acid sequence: CATSRGLAGEETQYF. The entire variable domain, with the rest obtained from reference TRBV15 and TRBJ2-5, is as follows: DAMVIQNPRYQVTQFGKPVTLSCSQTLNHNVMYWYQQKSSQAPKLLFHYYDKDFNNEADTPDNFQSRRPNTSFCFLDIRSPGLGDTAMYLCATSRGLAGEETQYFGPGTRLLVL.

This clonotype was seen many times. The chain has TRBV7-8 and TRBJ1-5; 8 bases are a match to TRBD1. Germline lookup yields CDR1 SGHVS and CDR2 FQNEAQ. V was clipped by 4 bases and J by 6 bases; unmatched bases: 8. The CDR3 contains 15 residues. The CDR3 nucleotides are TGTGCCAGCAGCTCCCCTCAGGGGGCCGTTCAGCCCCAGCATTTT. It encodes CASSSPQGAVQPQHF.

The chain employs TRBV19 and TRBJ2-2, with D tentatively TRBD1 (5 bases). The CDR3 is 15 residues long. Germline V gene data show CDR1 as LNHDA and CDR2 as SQIVND (reference sequence). Trimming took 3 bases from V and 2 from J, leaving 10 bases between them. The CDR3: CASSMAGYNTGELFF. CDR3 DNA sequence: TGTGCCAGTAGTATGGCAGGGTACAACACCGGGGAGCTGTTTTTT.